The rows below give T cell receptor beta chains drawn from one sample of a study of beta chain features in type 1 diabetes. Sequenced by immunoSEQ multiplex PCR; TCRdb stores in-frame clones only, minus some. Of about 930,000 clones in the sample, about a sixth were seen once. The source material was naive CD4+ T cells from blood. These receptors were collected from a woman in her late teens or twenties in good health. CDR3s include the opening cysteine and the closing phenylalanine or tryptophan. Each record gives: J gene, V gene, clone size, CDR3 protein. Not every row has a clone size; where given, it reads once, few, many or a size class.

TRBJ2-3 | TRBV2 | few | CASRPGQGKGTQYF
TRBJ2-7 | TRBV19 | - | CASSIRLGTGQAYEQYF
TRBJ1-2 | TRBV5-1 | few | CASSSRGANYGYTF
TRBJ2-5 | TRBV9 | - | CASSATPWGIQETQYF
TRBJ2-1 | TRBV9 | few | CASSLIAGGHWNEQFF
TRBJ1-5 | TRBV28 | - | CASSFLRQGLEAGQPQHF
TRBJ2-3 | TRBV25-1 | - | CASSENYGTQYF
TRBJ2-5 | TRBV11-2 | few | CASSTGGQQETQYF
TRBJ2-7 | TRBV5-4 | few | CASSLDRVSSYEQYF
TRBJ1-4 | TRBV18 | - | CASSYGTGEKLFF
TRBJ2-1 | TRBV4-2 | - | CASSQTQGKKLYNEQFF
TRBJ2-5 | TRBV6-1 | - | CASSVRRTQYF
TRBJ2-7 | TRBV6-1 | few | CASSVRRVLRDEQYF
TRBJ2-5 | TRBV9 | - | CASSVGGQEETQYF
TRBJ2-5 | TRBV7-9 | - | CASSYGTSGQETQYF
TRBJ1-5 | TRBV7-3 | few | CASSSDRDQPQHF
TRBJ2-2 | TRBV27 | few | CASSFAQGGTGELFF
TRBJ2-2 | TRBV7-3 | - | CASSSDRDAGELFF
TRBJ2-7 | TRBV28 | few | CASSFYQGSYEQYF
TRBJ1-1 | TRBV9 | - | CASSVLPVGTEAFF
TRBJ1-4 | TRBV2 | many | CASSDRLFF
TRBJ2-7 | TRBV29-1 | few | CSVEGGPGSSPPYEQYF
TRBJ1-5 | TRBV2 | - | CASSALPGRGPQHF
TRBJ2-5 | TRBV5-1 | few | CASSQKETQYF
TRBJ2-2 | TRBV29-1 | few | CSVEVAGGPNTGELFF
TRBJ2-1 | TRBV20-1 | - | CSGRSNEQFF
TRBJ2-2 | TRBV4-2 | few | CASSQGTGDTGELFF
TRBJ2-5 | TRBV19 | - | CASSIGTGWETQYF
TRBJ2-1 | TRBV28 | few | CASTSSGSEQFF
TRBJ2-3 | TRBV5-4 | few | CASSPQGGRISDTQYF
TRBJ2-7 | TRBV6-1 | few | CASSPRQSSYEQYF
- | TRBV15 | few | CATSYGALGLYEQYF
TRBJ2-7 | TRBV11-2 | few | CASSLTAGGYEQYF
TRBJ1-5 | TRBV4-3 | few | CASSRTQGNWPQHF
TRBJ2-2 | TRBV10-3 | - | CAIKPGKGTDEPGELFF
TRBJ2-2 | TRBV27 | few | CASSPRQTSNTGELFF
TRBJ1-5 | TRBV7-9 | - | CAGQGPGSNQPQHF
TRBJ2-7 | TRBV10-2 | few | CASSQNRPSYEQYF
TRBJ2-5 | TRBV11-2 | few | CASSPGYQETQYF
TRBJ1-5 | TRBV7-9 | few | CASSRKGSNQPQHF
TRBJ2-7 | TRBV2 | - | CASSASGRYEQYF
TRBJ2-1 | TRBV7-2 | - | CASSGRTGLSYNEQFF
TRBJ2-1 | TRBV25-1 | - | CASSETSEQFF
TRBJ2-1 | TRBV4-3 | few | CASSQDSGAKQFF
TRBJ2-3 | TRBV27 | few | CASSLRDWSDTQYF
TRBJ2-1 | TRBV29-1 | few | CSVDGTSGSDEQFF
TRBJ2-1 | TRBV10-3 | few | CASSPRGSKYNEQFF
TRBJ2-1 | TRBV27 | few | CASRITGGREQFF
TRBJ1-5 | TRBV5-4 | - | CASSQDSYNQPQHF
TRBJ2-5 | TRBV6-6 | - | CASSVNRGKETQYF
TRBJ2-2 | TRBV11-2 | - | CASSFGAGELFF